This T cell receptor beta chain was profiled in a study of technical replicates of blood from a handful of donors. Repertoires were generated with immunoSEQ multiplex PCR, while TCRdb's copy carries only in-frame clones and drops some. This sample yields about 74,000 clones, of which around 93% are seen a single time; about 0.27% belongs to the top ten. This sequence originates from a human donor in good health. Sequencing was carried out using T cells isolated from PBMCs.

In DNA, the CDR3 is TGTGCCAGCAGCATGAGCGGGAGCTCTGGGGCCAACGTCCTGACTTTC. Amino acid sequence: CASSMSGSSGANVLTF. V is TRBV28 and J is TRBJ2-6; TRBD2 matches 8 bases. CDR3 length: 16 amino acids. CDR1 and CDR2 from the germline V gene are MDHEN and SYDVKM. Trimming cost V 6 bases and J 0 bases; bases outside gene matches: 4.